This TCR beta chain came from a study of T cells in Graves' hyperthyroidism and ophthalmopathy (dated by TCRdb to the late 2010s). With respect to the entire study: Peripheral blood samples were taken at the time of initial diagnosis, prior to any treatment. TCR V-J signatures able to tell the groups apart were searched for in a discovery cohort of more than 90 patients, of whom about 40 had Graves' ophthalmopathy and about 60 had stable Graves' hyperthyroidism. Prospective prediction of ophthalmopathy was tested in an independent validation cohort of 18 to 20 hyperthyroidism patients and some 17 patients who later progressed to ophthalmopathy. The 100 discovery patients were randomly split 7:3 into training and test sets. In over five Graves' hyperthyroidism patients, the study also compared T-cell repertoires from thyroid tissue with T-cell repertoires from blood. Following sampling, methimazole starting at 30 mg daily was given to hyperthyroidism patients, and high-dose intravenous methylprednisolone was given to ophthalmopathy patients. TCR Vbeta CDR3 sequencing of 120 to 150 peripheral blood samples (43 ophthalmopathy, about 74 hyperthyroidism and roughly 17 progressor patients) is reported in the paper.

Worth noting for this clonotype: Its specific antigen is unknown. Base qualities are not at hand, and no much larger clone is one base apart.

Stable Graves' hyperthyroidism was defined as the absence of progression to ophthalmopathy over 18 months of follow-up. The hyperthyroidism patients were between 18 and 65 years old and newly diagnosed, with a disease duration of less than 2 months. Any patient with an uncontrolled infection, another autoimmune disease, pregnancy or lactation was excluded. Clinical symptoms, serum thyroxine and TRAb, thyroid ultrasound, and orbital computed tomography formed the basis for the diagnoses. Ficoll-Paque density gradient centrifugation was used to isolate PBMCs from around 10 ml of fresh peripheral blood. Trizol reagent was used to extract total RNA, and RNA quality was then checked on an Agilent 2100 Bioanalyzer. Spanning cysteine to phenylalanine, the CDR3 consists of 13 amino acids. Just the 39-base CDR3 DNA is kept, in frame starting at base 1. CDR1 and CDR2 are drawn from the germline V gene (reference sequence): SEHNR, FQNEAQ. Relative to germline, V is missing 5 bases and J is missing 4 bases, with 5 bases of the junction outside any gene match.

The TCR beta CDR3 regions were amplified from the RNA transcripts. The first round of RT-PCR for the TCR CDR3 was performed with the HTBI primer set and the Qiagen OneStep RT-PCR kit. Libraries were constructed in a second round of multiplex PCR, after which size selection and purification were carried out. The libraries were sequenced on an Illumina HiSeq2000 using paired-end 100 bp reads. The paper's processing steps were these. SOAPnuke was used to process the raw data, removing reads that contained adapters or uncalled bases, had a mean Phred below 15, or lacked an exact match to the constant primer or identifier. High-quality paired reads were merged with COPE v1.2.5, and unique nucleotide sequences were defined as clonotypes. MiTCR v1.1 was used to align the clonotypes against IMGT TRBV, TRBD and TRBJ reference segments. The analysis included only V-J combinations with a frequency above 0.0001, which together covered around 99% of the repertoires. The TCS score was defined as the ratio of F50 (clonal expansion) to E x V (chaos), calculated using BLOSUM62-based TCRdist between CDR3 peptides within each V-J. Welch's t-statistics and random forest reduced just over 500 V-J features to roughly 13, which were used in a naive Bayes classifier (R e1071). The Morisita-Horn index was used to measure how similar the thyroid and blood repertoires were. TCRdb ran its own pipeline on the public reads, namely fastp trimming at Q25 and MiXCR clone calling, and kept in-frame beta chains. Each entry is one CDR3 protein sequence, shown with its most common DNA and genes. These V and J calls derive from TCRdb rather than the authors' analysis. For this sample the table gives roughly 800,000 distinct CDR3 sequences, of which more than 30% were detected only once. The top ten clones comprise approximately 8.7% of the sample.

Overall study outcomes, separate from this receptor: Most expanded thyroid clonotypes (frequency above 0.001) were also detected in blood, a finding suggesting that blood repertoires may reflect thyroid immune responses. Sample size was not statistically predetermined, and blinding of investigators to group allocation was not performed. In validation, progression to ophthalmopathy was predicted by the model with 70.59% sensitivity and just over 72% specificity, a median of around 5.9 months before onset. A model built on a 13 V-J signature distinguished ophthalmopathy from stable hyperthyroidism, reaching about 88% sensitivity and 81.08% specificity in cross-validation and 80%/75% in testing.

The sequencing sample was made of blood. The receptor chain draws on TRBV7-9 and TRBJ2-7; 7 middle bases align to TRBD2. The clonotype was recovered from a man younger than 30 with Graves' hyperthyroidism. The DNA is TGTGCCAGCAGCGGACCGGGACTATACGAGCAGTACTTC. Its product reads: CASSGPGLYEQYF.